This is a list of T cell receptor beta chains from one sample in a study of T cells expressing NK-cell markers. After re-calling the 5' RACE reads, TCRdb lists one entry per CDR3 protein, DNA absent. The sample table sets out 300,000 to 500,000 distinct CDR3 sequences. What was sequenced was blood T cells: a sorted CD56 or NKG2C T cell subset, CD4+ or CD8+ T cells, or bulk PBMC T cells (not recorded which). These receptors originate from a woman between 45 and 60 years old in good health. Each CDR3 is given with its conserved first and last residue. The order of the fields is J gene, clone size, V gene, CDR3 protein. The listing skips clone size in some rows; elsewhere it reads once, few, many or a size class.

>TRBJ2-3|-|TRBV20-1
CSAEGNPGLAGVITDTQYF
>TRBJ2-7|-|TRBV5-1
CASQEGQPPYEQYF
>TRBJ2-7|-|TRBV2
CASSSSSYEQYF
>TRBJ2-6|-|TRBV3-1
CASSLRLAGGPGGANVLTF
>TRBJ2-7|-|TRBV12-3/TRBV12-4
CASSLMGGNEQYF
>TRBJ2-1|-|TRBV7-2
CASSQEGTSGKLGKFF
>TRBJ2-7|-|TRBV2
CASRSGLEGDEQYF
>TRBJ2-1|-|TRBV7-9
CASSPRAKYNEQFF
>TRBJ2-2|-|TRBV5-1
CASSSHAGELFF
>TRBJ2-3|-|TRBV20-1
CSASSGRGIDTQYF
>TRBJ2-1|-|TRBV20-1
CSGIPGMGRGQFF
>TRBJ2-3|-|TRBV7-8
CASSLNRVFTDTQYF
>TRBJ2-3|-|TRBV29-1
CSVVIVEGLEVTDTQYF
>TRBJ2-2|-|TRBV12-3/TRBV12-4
CASSPGDRGYLGGELFF
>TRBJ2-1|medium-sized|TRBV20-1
CSANPDRSSSYNEQFF
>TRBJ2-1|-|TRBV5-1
CASSLRTGGGLEQFF
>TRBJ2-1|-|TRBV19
CASNRGSGSRLNEQFF
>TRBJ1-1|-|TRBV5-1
CASRRTRGSSSTEAFF
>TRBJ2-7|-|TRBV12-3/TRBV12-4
CASTSSTGTYEQYF
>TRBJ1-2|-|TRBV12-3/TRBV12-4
CAITPEATYGYTF
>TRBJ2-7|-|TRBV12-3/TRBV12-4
CASSLGGTLGSYEQYF
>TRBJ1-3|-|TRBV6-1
CASSEAGAFGNTIYF
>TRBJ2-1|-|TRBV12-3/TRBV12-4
CASSPYRTYNEQFF